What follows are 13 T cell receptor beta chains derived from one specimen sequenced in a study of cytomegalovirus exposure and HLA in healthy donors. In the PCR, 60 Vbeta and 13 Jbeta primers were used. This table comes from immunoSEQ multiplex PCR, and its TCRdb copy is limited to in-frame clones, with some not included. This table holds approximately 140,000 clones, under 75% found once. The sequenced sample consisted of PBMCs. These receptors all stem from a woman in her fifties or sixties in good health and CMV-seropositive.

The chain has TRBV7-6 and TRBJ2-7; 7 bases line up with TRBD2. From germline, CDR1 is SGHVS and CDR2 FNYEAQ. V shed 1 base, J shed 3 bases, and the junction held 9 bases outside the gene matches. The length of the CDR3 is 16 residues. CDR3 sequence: CASSLEAGEGIYEQYF. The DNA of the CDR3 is TGTGCCAGCAGCTTAGAGGCGGGAGAAGGGATCTACGAGCAGTACTTC.

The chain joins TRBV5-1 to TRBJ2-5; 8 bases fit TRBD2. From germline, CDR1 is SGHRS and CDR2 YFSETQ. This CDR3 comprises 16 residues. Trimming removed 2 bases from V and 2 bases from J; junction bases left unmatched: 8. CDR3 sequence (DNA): TGCGCCAGCAGCTTCAGCGGGGGCCGACAACAAGAGACCCAGTACTTC. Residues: CASSFSGGRQQETQYF.

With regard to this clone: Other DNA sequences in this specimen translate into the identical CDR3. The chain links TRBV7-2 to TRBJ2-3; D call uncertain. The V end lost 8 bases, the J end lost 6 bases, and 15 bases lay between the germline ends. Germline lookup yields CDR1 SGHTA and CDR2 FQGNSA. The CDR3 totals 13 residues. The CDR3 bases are TGTGCCAGCTCCGATTTGAGCCTGGATACGCAGTATTTT. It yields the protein CASSDLSLDTQYF.

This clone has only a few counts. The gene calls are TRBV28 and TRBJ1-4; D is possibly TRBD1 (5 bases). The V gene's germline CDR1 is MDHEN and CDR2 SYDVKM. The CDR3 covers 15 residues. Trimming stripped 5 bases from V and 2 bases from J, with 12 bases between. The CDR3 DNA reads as TGTGCCAGCAGTAGTGTGACAGACACTAATGAAAAACTGTTTTTT. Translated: CASSSVTDTNEKLFF.

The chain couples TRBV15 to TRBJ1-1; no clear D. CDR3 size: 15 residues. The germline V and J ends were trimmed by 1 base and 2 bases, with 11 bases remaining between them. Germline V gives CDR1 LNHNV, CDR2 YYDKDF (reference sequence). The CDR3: CATSRVGDGNTEAFF. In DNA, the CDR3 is TGTGCCACCAGCAGAGTAGGAGACGGTAACACTGAAGCTTTCTTT.

The CDR3 loop is CASSIQLGQGRTHGYTF. CDR3 in DNA: TGTGCCAGTAGTATTCAGTTGGGACAGGGCAGGACGCACGGCTACACCTTC. The rearrangement links TRBV19 to TRBJ1-2, with TRBD1 matching 9 bases. The V segment lost 3 bases and the J segment 8 bases; nucleotides outside the gene matches: 16. Germline lookup yields CDR1 LNHDA and CDR2 SQIVND (reference sequence). This CDR3 has 17 amino acids.

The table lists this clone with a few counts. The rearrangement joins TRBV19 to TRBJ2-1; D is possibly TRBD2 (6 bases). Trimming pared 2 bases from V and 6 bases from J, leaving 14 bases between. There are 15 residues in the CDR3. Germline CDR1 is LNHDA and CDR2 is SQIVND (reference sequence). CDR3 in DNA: TGTGCCAGTAGTATAATGGGGGGAGTGGGCAATGAGCAGTTCTTC. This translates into CASSIMGGVGNEQFF.

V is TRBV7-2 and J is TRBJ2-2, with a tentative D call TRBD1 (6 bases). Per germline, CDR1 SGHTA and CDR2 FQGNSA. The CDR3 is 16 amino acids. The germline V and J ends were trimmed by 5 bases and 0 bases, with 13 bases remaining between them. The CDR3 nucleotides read TGTGCCAGCAGCCCCCTAGGGGGAGCGAACACCGGGGAGCTGTTTTTT. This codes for CASSPLGGANTGELFF.

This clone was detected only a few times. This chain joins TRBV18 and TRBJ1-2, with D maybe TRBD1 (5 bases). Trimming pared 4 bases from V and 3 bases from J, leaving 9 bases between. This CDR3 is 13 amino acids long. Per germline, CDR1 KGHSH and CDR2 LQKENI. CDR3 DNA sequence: TGTGCCAGCTCACAAGGACAAGACTATGGCTACACCTTC. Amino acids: CASSQGQDYGYTF.

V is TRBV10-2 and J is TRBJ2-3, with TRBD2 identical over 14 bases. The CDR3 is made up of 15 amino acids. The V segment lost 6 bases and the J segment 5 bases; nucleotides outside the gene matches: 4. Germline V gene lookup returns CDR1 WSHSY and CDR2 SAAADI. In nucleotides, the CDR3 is TGCGCCAGCAGGGCTGGACTAGCGGGAGGAGATACGCAGTATTTT. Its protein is CASRAGLAGGDTQYF.

The DNA for the CDR3 is TGTGCCAGCAGTTTATCTAGAGGATTCCAAGAGACCCAGTACTTC. Protein product: CASSLSRGFQETQYF. This chain uses TRBV27 with TRBJ2-5; no definite D call. V lost 0 bases and J lost 1, with 9 bases in between. The CDR3 extends over 15 amino acids. Germline V gives CDR1 MNHEY, CDR2 SMNVEV (reference sequence).

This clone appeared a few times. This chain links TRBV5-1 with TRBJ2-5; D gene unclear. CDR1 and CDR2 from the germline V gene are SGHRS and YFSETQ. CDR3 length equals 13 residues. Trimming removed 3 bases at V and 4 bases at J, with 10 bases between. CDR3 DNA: TGCGCCAGCAGCTCCGTAGTTCGAGAGACCCAGTACTTC. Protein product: CASSSVVRETQYF.

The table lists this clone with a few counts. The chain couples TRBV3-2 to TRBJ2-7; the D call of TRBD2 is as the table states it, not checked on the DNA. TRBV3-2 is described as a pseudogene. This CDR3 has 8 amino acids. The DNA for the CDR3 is TGTAGGACTCTCGAGCAGTACTTC. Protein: CRTLEQYF.